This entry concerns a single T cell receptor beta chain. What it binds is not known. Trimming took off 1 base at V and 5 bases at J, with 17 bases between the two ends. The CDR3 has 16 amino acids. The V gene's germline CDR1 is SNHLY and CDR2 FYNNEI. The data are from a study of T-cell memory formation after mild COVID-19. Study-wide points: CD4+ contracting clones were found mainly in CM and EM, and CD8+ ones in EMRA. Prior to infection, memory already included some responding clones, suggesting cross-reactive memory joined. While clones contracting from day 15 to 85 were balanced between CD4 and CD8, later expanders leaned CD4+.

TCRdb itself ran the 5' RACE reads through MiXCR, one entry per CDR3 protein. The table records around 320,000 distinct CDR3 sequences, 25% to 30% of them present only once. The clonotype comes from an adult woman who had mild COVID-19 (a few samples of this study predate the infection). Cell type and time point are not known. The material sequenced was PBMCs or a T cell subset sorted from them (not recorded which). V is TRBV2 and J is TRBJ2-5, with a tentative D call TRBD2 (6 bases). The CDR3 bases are TGTGCCAGCAGTGAAGGCTTTTCGACTAGTTTGGAGACCCAGTACTTC. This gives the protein CASSEGFSTSLETQYF.